This TCR beta chain originates from a study of cytotoxic CD8 clonotypes in ibrutinib-treated CLL. The repertoire was sequenced with immunoSEQ multiplex PCR; TCRdb's copy has only in-frame clones and lacks some. Seen here are fewer than 90,000 clones, around 83% observed once, and the top ten hold approximately 5.4%. Sequencing used PBMCs, obtained before ibrutinib treatment. This TCR came from a human donor with chronic lymphocytic leukemia.

CDR3 sequence reads: CATSREFTRGRDQPQHF. The CDR3 DNA is TGTGCCACCAGCAGAGAGTTTACCCGGGGGCGCGATCAGCCCCAGCATTTT. The chain couples TRBV15 to TRBJ1-5; possibly TRBD1 for D (6 bases). This CDR3 comprises 17 residues. CDR1 and CDR2 from the germline V gene are LNHNV and YYDKDF (reference sequence). V lost 0 bases, J lost 5 bases, and 17 bases lay in between.